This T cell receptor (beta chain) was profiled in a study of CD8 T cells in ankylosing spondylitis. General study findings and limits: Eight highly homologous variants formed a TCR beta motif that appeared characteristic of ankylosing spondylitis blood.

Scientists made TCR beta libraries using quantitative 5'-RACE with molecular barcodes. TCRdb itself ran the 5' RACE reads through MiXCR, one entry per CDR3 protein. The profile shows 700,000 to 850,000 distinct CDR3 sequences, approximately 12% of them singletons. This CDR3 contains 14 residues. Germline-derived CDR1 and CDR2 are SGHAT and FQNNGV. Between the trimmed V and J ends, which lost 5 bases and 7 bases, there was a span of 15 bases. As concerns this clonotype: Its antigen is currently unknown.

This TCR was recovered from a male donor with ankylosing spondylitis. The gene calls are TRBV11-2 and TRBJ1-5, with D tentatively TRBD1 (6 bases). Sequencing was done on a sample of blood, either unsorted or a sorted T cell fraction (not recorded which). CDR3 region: CASSAGVFEQPQHF. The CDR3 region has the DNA TGTGCCAGCAGCGCAGGGGTATTCGAGCAGCCCCAGCATTTT.